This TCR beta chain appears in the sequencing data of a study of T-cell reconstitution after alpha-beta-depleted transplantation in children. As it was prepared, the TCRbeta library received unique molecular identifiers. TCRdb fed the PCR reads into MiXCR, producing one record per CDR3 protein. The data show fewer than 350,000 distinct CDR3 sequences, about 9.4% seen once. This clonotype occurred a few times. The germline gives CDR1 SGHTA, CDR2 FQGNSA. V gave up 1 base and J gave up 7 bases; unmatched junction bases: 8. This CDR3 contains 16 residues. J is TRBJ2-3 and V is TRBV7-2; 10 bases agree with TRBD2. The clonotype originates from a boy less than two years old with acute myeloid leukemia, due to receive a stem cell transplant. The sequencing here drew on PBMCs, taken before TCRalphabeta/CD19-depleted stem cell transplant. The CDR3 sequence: CASSLGSGGSGYTQYF. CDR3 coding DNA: TGTGCCAGCAGCTTAGGTAGCGGGGGGTCTGGGTATACGCAGTATTTT.